Below, 31 T cell receptor beta chains from the same sample are listed, as sequenced in a study of T-cell memory formation after mild COVID-19. In TCRdb, the 5' RACE reads were re-called with MiXCR into one record per CDR3 protein. The repertoire consists of more than 250,000 distinct CDR3 sequences, with approximately 18% occurring once and the leading ten covering more than 20%. The sample was PBMCs or a T cell subset sorted from them (not recorded which). These receptors were obtained from a man aged 18 to 30 who had mild COVID-19 (a few samples of this study predate the infection). Cell type and time point are not known.

This chain connects TRBV6-1 to TRBJ1-2; D remains ambiguous. Trimming shortened V by 4 bases and J by 4 bases, and 13 bases separated the two germline ends. The CDR3 is 14 amino acids. Germline V gives CDR1 MNHNS, CDR2 SASEGT. CDR3 sequence (DNA): TGTGCCAGCAGTGCCTCGGACGTCGGCTATGGCTACACCTTC. Its protein is CASSASDVGYGYTF.

The chain is built from TRBV7-9 and TRBJ1-4; D may be TRBD1 (5 bases). Per germline, CDR1 SEHNR and CDR2 FQNEAQ (reference sequence). Trimming cost V 5 bases and J 2 bases, with 12 bases left between them. CDR3 length: 15 residues. The CDR3 DNA reads TGTGCCAGCAGCGCTCGGGACGGCACTAATGAAAAACTGTTTTTT. Its translation is CASSARDGTNEKLFF. The full variable domain, in which reference TRBV7-9 and TRBJ1-4 provide the parts outside the CDR3, is DTGVSQNPRHKITKRGQNVTFRCDPISEHNRLYWYRQTLGQGPEFLTYFQNEAQLEKSRLLSDRFSAERPKGSFSTLEIQRTEQGDSAMYLCASSARDGTNEKLFFGSGTQLSVL.

This clonotype was recorded a few times. This chain joins TRBV20-1 and TRBJ1-1; D gene ambiguous. The germline gives CDR1 DFQATT, CDR2 SNEGSKA (reference sequence). Between the trimmed V and J ends, which lost 5 bases and 1 base, there was a span of 5 bases. This CDR3 is 11 amino acids long. The CDR3 sequence: CSAAANTEAFF. In nucleotides, the CDR3 is TGCAGTGCTGCAGCGAACACTGAAGCTTTCTTT.

This clonotype was recorded a few times. The chain employs TRBV7-6 and TRBJ2-3, with D perhaps TRBD1 (5 bases). This CDR3 contains 15 residues. Germline lookup yields CDR1 SGHVS and CDR2 FNYEAQ. V lost 2 bases to trimming and J lost 0 bases, with 9 bases between them. The CDR3 region has the DNA TGTGCCAGCAGCTTATTGTCAGGGAGCACAGATACGCAGTATTTT. It yields the protein CASSLLSGSTDTQYF.

V usage is TRBV24-1 and J usage is TRBJ1-5; 8 nucleotides align to TRBD1. This CDR3 is built from 12 residues. Germline V CDR1 and CDR2: KGHDR, SFDVKD. J was trimmed by 6 bases and V by 9 bases; bases with no gene match: 3. The CDR3 loop reads CATGQGRQPQHF. CDR3 bases: TGTGCCACCGGACAGGGTCGTCAGCCCCAGCATTTT.

The genes are TRBV27 and TRBJ1-5; unclear D gene. V was cut by 5 bases and J by 7 bases, with 9 bases left in between. CDR1 is MNHEY and CDR2 is SMNVEV in the germline V gene (reference sequence). The CDR3 consists of 12 residues. The CDR3 sequence: CASSGIGQPQHF. The CDR3 DNA reads TGTGCCAGCAGTGGGATCGGGCAGCCCCAGCATTTT.

The rearrangement links TRBV6-5 to TRBJ1-1; 10 positions match TRBD1. Losses at the gene ends were 7 bases for V and 6 bases for J; bases not matched to a gene: 8. The CDR3 extends over 14 amino acids. Germline loops: CDR1 MNHEY, CDR2 SVGAGI. CDR3 protein: CASTPGQGPPEAFF. Written as DNA, the CDR3 is TGTGCCAGCACCCCGGGACAGGGGCCACCTGAAGCTTTCTTT.

This clonotype came up a few times. The chain is built from TRBV20-1 and TRBJ2-5; no clear D gene. The germline V gene has CDR1 DFQATT and CDR2 SNEGSKA (reference sequence). The V end was cut by 0 bases, the J end by 2 bases, with 10 bases between. The CDR3 extends over 14 amino acids. CDR3 in amino acids: CSARDLDLQETQYF. In DNA form, the CDR3 reads TGCAGTGCTAGAGATCTCGACTTGCAAGAGACCCAGTACTTC.

This chain joins TRBV27 and TRBJ1-6; tentatively, D is TRBD1 (5 bases). Deletions cut 4 bases from V and 6 bases from J, with 10 bases between. The germline V gene has CDR1 MNHEY and CDR2 SMNVEV (reference sequence). This CDR3 region has 14 residues. CDR3 protein: CASSYGGGNSPLHF. The DNA for the CDR3 is TGTGCCAGCAGTTATGGGGGGGGTAATTCACCCCTCCACTTT.

This chain joins TRBV6-5 and TRBJ2-1; 9 nucleotides agree with TRBD1. The CDR3 totals 15 residues. J lost 7 bases, V lost 5 bases, and 9 bases had no gene match. Germline V lookup: CDR1 MNHEY, CDR2 SVGAGI. CDR3 amino acids: CASSDPGTGRNEQFF. The CDR3, as DNA: TGTGCCAGCAGTGACCCAGGGACAGGGAGGAATGAGCAGTTCTTC.

In this sample, this clonotype turned up a few times. The chain has TRBV20-1 and TRBJ2-1; D is perhaps TRBD2 (6 bases). Trimming removed 6 bases from V and 10 bases from J, with 16 bases in between. Germline V CDR1 and CDR2: DFQATT, SNEGSKA (reference sequence). This CDR3 is 12 amino acids long. The CDR3 DNA is TGCAGTGCGTGGGCGGGGCTTCCGGAGCAGTTCTTC. Translated: CSAWAGLPEQFF.

This clonotype was seen more than once but under ten times. The chain employs TRBV20-1 and TRBJ2-3; no reliable D call. Germline values: CDR1 DFQATT, CDR2 SNEGSKA (reference sequence). CDR3 length: 14 residues. V lost 3 bases, J lost 1 base, and 11 bases lay in between. CDR3 sequence reads: CSARYSLGTDTQYF. The CDR3 region has the DNA TGCAGTGCTAGGTACTCCTTGGGCACAGATACGCAGTATTTT.

The chain is built from TRBV20-1 and TRBJ1-2, with D uncertain. The germline V and J ends were trimmed by 3 bases and 8 bases, with 10 bases remaining between them. The CDR3 totals 11 residues. The germline gives CDR1 DFQATT, CDR2 SNEGSKA (reference sequence). In DNA form, the CDR3 reads TGCAGTGCTAGCCGGCCCCGAGGCTACACCTTC. It encodes CSASRPRGYTF.

Many counts were recorded for this clonotype. The rearrangement joins TRBV5-1 to TRBJ2-3; TRBD2 is a possible D gene (6 bases). This CDR3 has 15 residues. Germline CDR1 and CDR2: SGHRS and YFSETQ. V lost 7 bases, J lost 2 bases, and 17 bases lay in between. As DNA, the CDR3 is TGCGCCAGCCAACCTAGCGTCCCCTTCACAGATACGCAGTATTTT. Its protein is CASQPSVPFTDTQYF.

The table lists this clonotype with a few counts. This chain links TRBV4-3 with TRBJ1-6; D unclear. The CDR3 has 13 amino acids. Trimming shortened V by 5 bases and J by 8 bases, and 10 bases separated the two germline ends. Germline V CDR1 and CDR2: LGHNA, YSLEER. The CDR3 loop reads CASSAKADSPLHF. The CDR3 DNA follows: TGCGCCAGCAGCGCCAAGGCCGATTCACCCCTCCACTTT.

This clonotype turned up a few times. The chain combines TRBV7-9 with TRBJ2-7; D is unresolved. V dropped 1 base and J dropped 0 bases, with 10 bases sitting between them. CDR1 is SEHNR, CDR2 FQNEAQ, per germline (reference sequence). The CDR3 is 15 amino acids. The CDR3 is CASSLGGSHSYEQYV. The CDR3 DNA reads as TGTGCCAGCAGCTTAGGTGGCAGTCACTCCTACGAGCAGTACGTC.

This clonotype turned up a few times. This chain connects TRBV7-9 to TRBJ1-1; D gene uncertain. Germline V gene data show CDR1 as SEHNR and CDR2 as FQNEAQ (reference sequence). Trimming took 3 bases from V and 9 from J, leaving 14 bases between them. This CDR3 contains 13 residues. The DNA of the CDR3 is TGTGCCAGCAGCTTCCCCCCCGCCTTGAAAGCTTTCTTT. Its translation is CASSFPPALKAFF.

This clonotype was detected ten times or more. The rearrangement joins TRBV4-2 to TRBJ2-2, with TRBD1 matching 7 bases. V dropped 5 bases and J dropped 0; count of bases not matched to a gene: 6. This CDR3 has 16 residues. CDR1 LGHNA and CDR2 YNFKEQ come from the germline V gene. As DNA, the CDR3 is TGTGCCAGCAGCGAGGACAGGATCTCGAACACCGGGGAGCTGTTTTTT. Residues: CASSEDRISNTGELFF.

This clonotype was seen a handful of times. The gene calls are TRBV5-1 and TRBJ2-1, with TRBD2 matching over 9 bases. The CDR3 contains 14 residues. Germline values: CDR1 SGHRS, CDR2 YFSETQ. Losses at the gene ends were 6 bases for V and 8 bases for J; bases not matched to a gene: 9. The CDR3 coding sequence is TGCGCCAGCAAGGGCGGGGGGGCGAAATATGAGCAGTTCTTC. Protein: CASKGGGAKYEQFF.

The CDR3 here is CASSYSRMNTEAFF. The CDR3 DNA follows: TGTGCCAGCAGTTACTCGAGAATGAACACTGAAGCTTTCTTT. The V call is TRBV6-2 or TRBV6-3, the J call TRBJ1-1; D remains ambiguous. This CDR3 comprises 14 residues. Germline V gene data show CDR1 as MNHEY and CDR2 as SVGEGT. V was pared by 0 bases and J by 0 bases, with 5 bases between.

This clonotype appeared a few times. This chain connects TRBV12-5 to TRBJ2-3; 8 bases are shared with TRBD2. The J segment lost 2 bases and the V segment lost 6 bases, leaving 10 bases of the junction unmatched. CDR3 length: 16 amino acids. Germline V CDR1 and CDR2: LGHNT, FRNRAP. CDR3 in amino acids: CASGSGTSGNTDTQYF. The CDR3, as DNA: TGTGCTAGTGGGTCCGGGACTAGTGGGAACACAGATACGCAGTATTTT.

The chain employs TRBV20-1 and TRBJ2-3; D is unclear. CDR1 is DFQATT, CDR2 SNEGSKA, per germline (reference sequence). The length of the CDR3 is 15 residues. V gave up 0 bases and J gave up 6 bases, with 16 bases separating them. The CDR3 nucleotides read TGCAGTGCTAGAGAATGGGGTCTGCCTCTGGATACGCAGTATTTT. This translates into CSAREWGLPLDTQYF.

V and J are TRBV3-1 and TRBJ2-5; D remains ambiguous. The CDR3 is 14 amino acids. Trimming took 0 bases from V and 0 from J, leaving 5 bases between them. Germline V lookup: CDR1 LGHDT, CDR2 YNNKEL (reference sequence). This CDR3 reads CASSQEPYQETQYF. The CDR3 DNA is TGTGCCAGCAGCCAAGAACCGTACCAAGAGACCCAGTACTTC.

The gene calls are TRBV4-1 and TRBJ2-7; D not certain. This CDR3 spans 16 amino acids. V lost 1 base to trimming and J lost 0 bases, with 13 bases between them. The germline CDR1 and CDR2 sequences are MGHRA and YSYEKL. In nucleotides, the CDR3 is TGCGCCAGCAGCCAAGCCGTTACAGTGATCTCCTACGAGCAGTACTTC. Residues: CASSQAVTVISYEQYF.

The gene calls are TRBV6-2 or TRBV6-3 and TRBJ1-5; D not certain. In germline, CDR1 is MNHEY, CDR2 SVGEGT. Trimming shortened V by 7 bases and J by 0 bases, and 16 bases separated the two germline ends. The CDR3 consists of 16 residues. In DNA, the CDR3 is TGTGCCAGCACCCCTCGAGTCGGCAATAGCAATCAGCCCCAGCATTTT. Its protein product is CASTPRVGNSNQPQHF.

The table lists this clonotype with a few counts. The V and J genes are TRBV6-2 or TRBV6-3 and TRBJ2-5; 13 bases map to TRBD2. The CDR3 sequence is 19 residues long. Per germline, CDR1 MNHEY and CDR2 SVGEGT. Unmatched junction bases numbered 12, after V lost 0 bases and J lost 5 bases. The CDR3 DNA reads as TGTGCCAGCAGTTACTCCGTTGGACTAGCGGGGGAAAGGAGGGAGACCCAGTACTTC. It specifies CASSYSVGLAGERRETQYF.

The rearrangement joins TRBV20-1 to TRBJ2-7; D remains ambiguous. Germline V gene data show CDR1 as DFQATT and CDR2 as SNEGSKA (reference sequence). V lost 6 bases, J lost 3 bases, and 9 bases lay in between. The CDR3 loop spans 11 amino acids. CDR3 in amino acids: CSARKYYEQYV. For the CDR3, the DNA is TGCAGTGCCAGGAAGTACTACGAGCAGTACGTC.

This clonotype has only a few counts. V gene TRBV7-3 combines with J gene TRBJ2-5; 12 bases agree with TRBD2. V shed 5 bases and J 4 bases; nucleotides not matched to a gene: 5. The CDR3 extends over 15 amino acids. Germline CDR1 SGHTA, CDR2 FQGTGA. In DNA form, the CDR3 reads TGTGCCAGCAGCCCTAGCGGGGGGGCTAGAGAGACCCAGTACTTC. Protein sequence: CASSPSGGARETQYF.

This clonotype showed up just a few times. The junction departs from germline at one end; a sequencing error may be responsible. The CDR3 loop is CASREGEVYTGELFF. CDR3 DNA sequence: TGTGCCAGCAGGGAAGGGGAGGTCTACACCGGGGAGCTGTTTTTT. The V and J genes are TRBV2 and TRBJ2-2; tentative D call: TRBD2 (6 bases). The CDR3 consists of 15 residues. Germline V lookup: CDR1 SNHLY, CDR2 FYNNEI.

This clonotype was observed a handful of times. The chain links TRBV7-9 to TRBJ2-1; D is unclear. Trimming removed 1 base from V and 4 bases from J, with 8 bases in between. The CDR3 length is 14 residues. Germline CDR1 reads SEHNR; CDR2 reads FQNEAQ (reference sequence). The DNA for the CDR3 is TGTGCCAGCAGCTTAGAGCCCTCGTACAATGAGCAGTTCTTC. It codes for CASSLEPSYNEQFF.

The V and J genes are TRBV7-8 and TRBJ1-2; 9 nucleotides line up with TRBD1. Germline lookup yields CDR1 SGHVS and CDR2 FQNEAQ. This CDR3 contains 14 residues. V gave up 3 bases and J gave up 9 bases; unmatched junction bases: 8. CDR3 coding DNA: TGTGCCAGCAGCTTCGGACCGGGACAGGGTCGCTACACCTTC. Translation gives CASSFGPGQGRYTF.